Following are 7 T cell receptor beta chains from one sample sequenced in a study of shared clonotypes between healthy human individuals. Sequencing used immunoSEQ multiplex PCR; TCRdb keeps in-frame clones, though not all of them. The sample holds around 1.9 million clones, about 94% seen once. Naive CD8 isolation took CD45RO-negative cells positively selected for CCR7 and excluded terminally differentiated effector memory CD45RA+ cells. The material sequenced was naive CD8+ T cells from PBMCs. Every receptor here comes from a man aged 18-30 years in good health. Some clones in this sample may be carry-over from other donors' samples.

This chain joins TRBV5-1 and TRBJ1-1; tentatively, D is TRBD1 (5 bases). Germline CDR1 is SGHRS and CDR2 is YFSETQ. CDR3 length: 17 residues. V gave up 6 bases and J gave up 0 bases, with 21 bases separating them. CDR3 residues: CASTQRGVASMNTEAFF. Here the CDR3 DNA reads TGCGCCAGCACCCAAAGAGGGGTCGCCAGCATGAACACTGAAGCTTTCTTT.

V and J are TRBV5-8 and TRBJ1-5; D gene unclear. The CDR3 has 15 amino acids. Germline CDR1 and CDR2: SGHTS and YDEGEE. V dropped 1 base and J dropped 1 base, with 9 bases sitting between them. The CDR3 reads CASSLIPQSNQPQHF. As DNA, the CDR3 is TGTGCCAGCAGCTTGATCCCTCAGAGCAATCAGCCCCAGCATTTT.

The chain is built from TRBV6-5 and TRBJ2-1; 8 nucleotides match TRBD2. V gave up 5 bases and J gave up 6 bases; unmatched junction bases: 6. Germline V gene data show CDR1 as MNHEY and CDR2 as SVGAGI. The CDR3 length is 14 residues. CDR3 region: CASSKRERANEQFF. CDR3 nucleotides: TGTGCCAGCAGTAAGCGGGAGCGAGCCAATGAGCAGTTCTTC.

The chain carries TRBV5-1 and TRBJ1-1, with D maybe TRBD1 (6 bases). Germline V gene sequence: CDR1 SGHRS, CDR2 YFSETQ. The V gene lost 3 bases and the J gene lost 4 bases, with 16 bases spanning the gap. The CDR3 length is 15 residues. CDR3 sequence reads: CASSSRGGGSTEAFF. The CDR3 DNA follows: TGCGCCAGCAGCTCCCGCGGGGGCGGGTCCACTGAAGCTTTCTTT.

The chain couples TRBV21-1 to TRBJ1-5; TRBD1 is the table's D call, not checked against the DNA. TRBV21-1 is termed a pseudogene. The CDR3 consists of 15 residues. CDR3 sequence (DNA): TGTGCCAGCAGAGGACAGGGAATCGGCAATCAGCCCCAGCATTTT. This translates into CASRGQGIGNQPQHF.

J is TRBJ2-1 and V is TRBV28, with 16 positions matching TRBD2. Germline V lookup: CDR1 MDHEN, CDR2 SYDVKM. CDR3 length: 17 amino acids. V lost 2 bases to trimming and J lost 10 bases; unmatched junction nucleotides: 8. This chain's CDR3 is CASSLGTSGRVRNEQFF. The CDR3 DNA reads as TGTGCCAGCAGTTTAGGGACTAGCGGGAGGGTGCGTAACGAGCAGTTCTTC.

For this clone: This same CDR3 is encoded by further DNA sequences in the sample. V and J are TRBV27 and TRBJ2-7, with D perhaps matching TRBD1 or TRBD2 (5 bases each). V lost 4 bases to trimming and J lost 1 base, with 8 bases between them. CDR3 length: 13 residues. The germline CDR1 and CDR2 sequences are MNHEY and SMNVEV (reference sequence). The CDR3 nucleotides are TGTGCCAGCAGTTGGGACGGATCCTACGAGCAGTACTTC. It yields the protein CASSWDGSYEQYF.